This T cell receptor (beta chain) stems from a study of OX40 agonist ivuxolimab in advanced cancers. Study summary: Age averaged 60 years (range about 23 to 80), and roughly 82% were male.

This CDR3 region has 17 residues. V gave up 6 bases and J gave up 8 bases, with 26 bases separating them. Per the germline V gene, CDR1 is MDHEN and CDR2 is SYDVKM. With respect to this clone: Its cognate antigen is unknown.

Sequenced by immunoSEQ multiplex PCR; TCRdb stores in-frame clones only, minus some. The table has about 41,000 clones, more than 75% seen once; the top ten hold more than 3%. Whole-study results and caveats: Expansion of clones was among the lowest in partial responders at 0.1-3.0 mg/kg. The expanded peripheral T cells' antigen specificity was not determined.

The sequencing here drew on CD4+ or CD8+ T cells sorted from blood, taken in a trial of the OX40 agonist ivuxolimab. This chain uses TRBV28 with TRBJ2-4, with D tentatively TRBD1 (5 bases). This TCR came from an adult with an advanced solid tumor such as melanoma, head and neck, liver or kidney cancer. CDR3 in amino acids: CASRPRQSFSPSDIQYF. The CDR3 DNA sequence: TGTGCCAGCAGACCGAGACAGTCTTTCTCACCCTCGGACATTCAGTACTTC.